The 32 T cell receptor beta chains reported below all come from one sample, sequenced in a study of long-term antiretroviral therapy in people with HIV. Sequencing used immunoSEQ v3.0 at survey level. Repertoires were generated with immunoSEQ multiplex PCR, while TCRdb's copy carries only in-frame clones and drops some. The table has about 24,000 clones, under 85% seen once; the top ten hold 23%. The material sequenced was unsorted PBMCs, taken 0.4 years after starting antiretroviral therapy. Every receptor here comes from a man aged 45-60 years with HIV.

The chain links TRBV2 to TRBJ2-3; TRBD2 agrees at 7 bases. Germline V gene lookup returns CDR1 SNHLY and CDR2 FYNNEI. J gave up 12 bases and V 7 bases, and 4 bases lay outside the gene matches. The CDR3 length is 10 residues. The CDR3: CASIGGNQYF. DNA for the CDR3: TGTGCCAGCATCGGGGGGAATCAGTATTTT.

The J gene is TRBJ2-2, the V gene TRBV9; D unresolved. The CDR3 has 12 residues. Trimming took 4 bases from V and 5 from J, leaving 6 bases between them. CDR1 and CDR2 (germline): SGDLS, YYNGEE. The CDR3 reads CASSSGTGELFF. CDR3 nucleotide sequence: TGTGCCAGCAGCTCGGGTACCGGGGAGCTGTTTTTT. The variable domain in full, with the rest retrieved from reference TRBV9 and TRBJ2-2, is DSGVTQTPKHLITATGQRVTLRCSPRSGDLSVYWYQQSLDQGLQFLIQYYNGEERAKGNILERFSAQQFPDLHSELNLSSLELGDSALYFCASSSGTGELFFGEGSRLTVL.

This rearrangement joins TRBV5-6 to TRBJ1-6, with D uncertain. Trimming stripped 4 bases from V and 9 bases from J, with 17 bases between. Germline assignment: CDR1 SGHDT and CDR2 YYEEEE. The CDR3 totals 15 residues. The CDR3: CASSGEAVGSSPLHF. In DNA, the CDR3 is TGTGCCAGCAGCGGGGAGGCAGTAGGTAGTTCACCCCTCCACTTT.

The chain combines TRBV11-2 with TRBJ2-7; no clear D. Germline V gene sequence: CDR1 SGHAT, CDR2 FQNNGV. The CDR3 length is 13 residues. With 3 bases removed from V and 6 bases from J, the gap between germline ends came to 12 bases. The CDR3 DNA reads TGTGCCAGCAGCTTGCTTCGAGAGTCCGAGCAGTACTTC. Protein product: CASSLLRESEQYF.

This clone was counted a single time. The rearrangement joins TRBV28 to TRBJ1-1; no definite D call. The CDR3 sequence is 14 residues long. Germline values: CDR1 MDHEN, CDR2 SYDVKM. V was pared by 6 bases and J by 5 bases, with 16 bases between. Written as DNA, the CDR3 is TGTGCCAGCAGCGTCGACAATCTTGGGACTGAAGCTTTCTTT. Protein: CASSVDNLGTEAFF.

The chain is built from TRBV28 and TRBJ1-2; D unclear. The CDR3 sequence is 11 residues long. From germline, CDR1 is MDHEN and CDR2 SYDVKM. The germline V and J ends were trimmed by 3 bases and 7 bases, with 6 bases remaining between them. CDR3 DNA: TGTGCCAGCAGTTTTGGGGTTGGCTACACCTTC. Translating gives CASSFGVGYTF.

This clone was counted once. J is TRBJ2-3 and V is TRBV19, with TRBD1 matching 9 bases. This CDR3 has 16 amino acids. Germline V gene sequence: CDR1 LNHDA, CDR2 SQIVND (reference sequence). V was clipped by 5 bases and J by 4 bases; unmatched bases: 10. The DNA for the CDR3 is TGTGCCAGTAGTTCGAGGACAGGGGATTTGGCAGATACGCAGTATTTT. Its protein is CASSSRTGDLADTQYF.

DNA for the CDR3: TGTGCCAGCAGTTCGCCGGGGGCCTCGCACGAGCAGTACTTC. Protein product: CASSSPGASHEQYF. The V call is TRBV7-3, the J call TRBJ2-7, with D perhaps assigned TRBD1 or TRBD2 (6 bases each). Trimming left V 6 bases short and J 5 bases short, with 17 bases between. Per the germline V gene, CDR1 is SGHTA and CDR2 is FQGTGA. This CDR3 contains 14 residues.

The V and J genes are TRBV7-6 and TRBJ2-1; TRBD2 is a possible D gene (7 bases). CDR1 is SGHVS, CDR2 FNYEAQ, per germline. This CDR3 region has 13 residues. Trimming took 0 bases from V and 10 from J, leaving 10 bases between them. The CDR3 nucleotides are TGTGCCAGCAGCTTAGCGTCGGGGGGCGAGCAGTTCTTC. This translates into CASSLASGGEQFF. Together with reference TRBV7-6 and TRBJ2-1, the CDR3 gives the full variable domain: GAGVSQSPRYKVTKRGQDVALRCDPISGHVSLYWYRQALGQGPEFLTYFNYEAQQDKSGLPNDRFSAERPEGSISTLTIQRTEQRDSAMYRCASSLASGGEQFFGPGTRLTVL.

The chain carries TRBV7-8 and TRBJ2-5; a weak D match, TRBD2 (6 bases). The germline gives CDR1 SGHVS, CDR2 FQNEAQ. V shed 1 base and J shed 5 bases, with 14 bases lying between them. The CDR3 contains 15 residues. CDR3 nucleotide sequence: TGTGCCAGCAGCTTAGATGGGGCGGGGCTGGAGACCCAGTACTTC. Translation gives CASSLDGAGLETQYF.

V and J are TRBV13 and TRBJ2-2; 11 bases are shared with TRBD1. Germline trimming cut 5 bases from V and 7 bases from J; bases unmatched to any gene: 9. Per germline, CDR1 PRHDT and CDR2 FYEKMQ (reference sequence). The CDR3 totals 16 residues. The CDR3 spells CASSAPGTGGFGELFF. CDR3 bases: TGTGCCAGCAGCGCCCCCGGGACAGGGGGTTTCGGGGAGCTGTTTTTT.

V usage is TRBV7-3 and J usage is TRBJ2-3, with D perhaps matching TRBD2 (6 bases). The germline gives CDR1 SGHTA, CDR2 FQGTGA. The CDR3 covers 13 residues. Trimming pared 5 bases from V and 4 bases from J, leaving 10 bases between. CDR3 amino acids: CASSRDLPDTQYF. In DNA, the CDR3 is TGTGCCAGCAGCCGGGACTTACCAGATACGCAGTATTTT.

In DNA form, the CDR3 reads TGTGCCAGCAGCCAGGGTTGGGCCTCTCAGGGATATGGCTACACCTTC. Residues: CASSQGWASQGYGYTF. The chain combines TRBV7-8 with TRBJ1-2, with TRBD1 as a possible D gene (5 bases). Germline V gene sequence: CDR1 SGHVS, CDR2 FQNEAQ. The CDR3 consists of 16 residues. V was pared by 5 bases and J by 5 bases, with 21 bases between.

The chain employs TRBV2 and TRBJ2-2; D is undetermined. Per the germline V gene, CDR1 is SNHLY and CDR2 is FYNNEI. CDR3 length: 17 amino acids. V was cut by 2 bases and J by 7 bases, with 20 bases left in between. In DNA form, the CDR3 reads TGTGCCAGCAGTGAACAATACGGGTCGACCCGACTCGGGGAGCTGTTTTTT. It encodes CASSEQYGSTRLGELFF.

The chain couples TRBV28 to TRBJ2-1, with D uncertain. The germline CDR1 and CDR2 sequences are MDHEN and SYDVKM. The V and J ends lost 10 bases and 0 bases respectively, with 10 bases between them. CDR3 length: 13 residues. The CDR3 protein is CATTISSYNEQFF. DNA of the CDR3: TGTGCCACCACAATTAGCTCCTACAATGAGCAGTTCTTC. The full variable domain, in which reference TRBV28 and TRBJ2-1 provide the parts outside the CDR3, is DVKVTQSSRYLVKRTGEKVFLECVQDMDHENMFWYRQDPGLGLRLIYFSYDVKMKEKGDIPEGYSVSREKKERFSLILESASTNQTSMYLCATTISSYNEQFFGPGTRLTVL.

The V call is TRBV7-2, the J call TRBJ2-7; 7 positions agree with TRBD2. The length of the CDR3 is 19 residues. V was pared by 5 bases and J by 4 bases, with 23 bases of the junction left unmatched. Germline V gene lookup returns CDR1 SGHTA and CDR2 FQGNSA. CDR3 nucleotide sequence: TGTGCCAGCAGCCCGGGCGAGCGGGGCATACCCTGTGATTTTTACGAGCAGTACTTC. Translated: CASSPGERGIPCDFYEQYF.

The chain combines TRBV7-3 with TRBJ2-3, with TRBD2 matching 8 bases. The CDR3 totals 16 residues. V dropped 1 base and J dropped 2; count of bases not matched to a gene: 5. Germline V gives CDR1 SGHTA, CDR2 FQGTGA. The CDR3 loop is CASSLKGGGTTDTQYF. CDR3 nucleotides: TGTGCCAGCAGCTTAAAGGGCGGGGGGACCACAGATACGCAGTATTTT.

The chain joins TRBV19 to TRBJ1-3; D is undetermined. Germline CDR1 reads LNHDA; CDR2 reads SQIVND (reference sequence). The V gene lost 4 bases and the J gene lost 2 bases, with 9 bases spanning the gap. The CDR3 has 14 residues. CDR3 in amino acids: CASSTMGAGNTIYF. CDR3 in DNA: TGTGCCAGTAGTACCATGGGAGCTGGAAACACCATATATTTT.

This chain uses TRBV21-1 with TRBJ1-1; the table's D call of TRBD1 was not tested on the DNA. TRBV21-1 counts as a pseudogene. The CDR3 contains 14 residues. The CDR3 DNA follows: TGTGCCAGCAGCTCCCCACAGGGGCCCCATGAAGCTTTCTTT. The encoded protein is CASSSPQGPHEAFF.

V is TRBV2 and J is TRBJ1-5; the D gene is possibly TRBD1 (5 bases). The V end was cut by 5 bases, the J end by 2 bases, with 16 bases between. The germline V gene has CDR1 SNHLY and CDR2 FYNNEI. This CDR3 has 16 amino acids. CDR3 protein: CASSSPGGGRNQPQHF. Here the CDR3 DNA reads TGTGCCAGCAGTTCTCCCGGGGGGGGTCGCAATCAGCCCCAGCATTTT.

This chain connects TRBV7-6 to TRBJ1-2; D is undetermined. V lost 5 bases to trimming and J lost 7 bases, with 14 bases between them. The germline V gene has CDR1 SGHVS and CDR2 FNYEAQ. This CDR3 has 13 amino acids. In DNA, the CDR3 is TGTGCCAGCAGCCCCGGCCGGCAAAGTGGCTACACCTTC. It specifies CASSPGRQSGYTF.

CDR3 DNA sequence: TGTGCCAGCTCACCACCGGGCGACAGGGAGGCAGATACGCAGTATTTT. Its translation: CASSPPGDREADTQYF. V usage is TRBV18 and J usage is TRBJ2-3; the D gene is possibly TRBD1 (7 bases). Looked up from germline, CDR1 is KGHSH and CDR2 is LQKENI. V lost 0 bases, J lost 4 bases, and 14 bases lay in between. CDR3 length equals 16 residues.

The chain uses TRBV25-1 and TRBJ2-5; no reliable D call. V lost 7 bases and J lost 4, with 16 bases in between. Looked up from germline, CDR1 is MGHDK and CDR2 is SYGVNS. The CDR3 consists of 14 residues. This CDR3 reads CASTPHGRLETQYF. The CDR3 DNA reads TGTGCCAGCACCCCCCATGGGCGACTAGAGACCCAGTACTTC.

V usage is TRBV5-8 and J usage is TRBJ1-3; D may be TRBD1 (6 bases). Trimming cost V 3 bases and J 3 bases, with 16 bases left between them. Germline CDR1 is SGHTS and CDR2 is YDEGEE. The CDR3 loop spans 16 amino acids. The CDR3 loop reads CASSYYGTRSGNTIYF. The CDR3 DNA sequence: TGTGCCAGCAGCTACTACGGGACACGGAGTGGAAACACCATATATTTT.

The chain joins TRBV10-3 to TRBJ1-2, with 8 bases lining up with TRBD1. CDR1 is ENHRY, CDR2 SYGVKD, per germline. The CDR3 runs to 14 residues. Germline trimming cut 2 bases from V and 5 bases from J; bases unmatched to any gene: 4. CDR3 DNA: TGTGCCATCAGTGAGGAGACAGGGGTATATGGCTACACCTTC. It translates to CAISEETGVYGYTF.

V is TRBV7-9 and J is TRBJ2-7; perhaps TRBD1 as D (6 bases). The CDR3 is 16 residues long. Germline CDR1 SEHNR, CDR2 FQNEAQ (reference sequence). V was cut by 6 bases and J by 0 bases, with 18 bases left in between. CDR3 sequence (DNA): TGTGCCAGCAGTTTCCAGGGGTTCCGAGCCTCCTACGAGCAGTACTTC. Residues: CASSFQGFRASYEQYF.

The chain links TRBV6-6 to TRBJ2-7, with D perhaps matching TRBD1 (6 bases). Germline loops: CDR1 MNHNY, CDR2 SVGAGI (reference sequence). Trimming left V 0 bases short and J 1 base short, with 10 bases between. The CDR3 totals 15 residues. CDR3 DNA: TGTGCCAGCAGTTACTCAAACAGGGCTTCCTACGAGCAGTACTTC. This sequence encodes CASSYSNRASYEQYF.

The rearrangement joins TRBV6-4 to TRBJ1-5, with a weak D call TRBD1 (5 bases). Trimming stripped 4 bases from V and 6 bases from J, with 10 bases between. This CDR3 spans 13 amino acids. CDR1 and CDR2 from the germline V gene are MRHNA and SNTAGT. This chain's CDR3 is CASSVFGGQPQHF. In DNA, the CDR3 is TGTGCCAGCAGTGTGTTTGGGGGTCAGCCCCAGCATTTT.

The chain uses TRBV19 and TRBJ1-2, with TRBD1 identical over 8 bases. V lost 5 bases, J lost 8 bases, and 28 bases stayed unmatched. Per germline, CDR1 LNHDA and CDR2 SQIVND (reference sequence). The CDR3 totals 20 residues. CDR3 DNA sequence: TGTGCCAGTAGTTACTACCCCCCGACAGGGGTAAAGGTCGATGGTTACGGCTACACCTTC. This sequence encodes CASSYYPPTGVKVDGYGYTF.

J is TRBJ2-1 and V is TRBV10-3; D is possibly TRBD2 (5 bases). Germline V gives CDR1 ENHRY, CDR2 SYGVKD. This CDR3 has 15 residues. V was trimmed by 3 bases and J by 5 bases, leaving 14 bases between them. The CDR3 protein is CAISDRGGRDNEQFF. In DNA, the CDR3 is TGTGCCATCAGTGATCGGGGTGGGCGGGACAATGAGCAGTTCTTC.

This rearrangement joins TRBV6-5 to TRBJ2-1; unclear D gene. Trimming pared 0 bases from V and 3 bases from J, leaving 6 bases between. The CDR3 is 14 amino acids. Germline V gene lookup returns CDR1 MNHEY and CDR2 SVGAGI. The CDR3 DNA is TGTGCCAGCAGTTACTCGACCCTCTACAATGAGCAGTTCTTC. It encodes CASSYSTLYNEQFF.

This clone has more than one count but fewer than ten. CDR3 coding DNA: TGTGCCAGCAGCTTAGATGTGCAGGGTGGCTACACCTTC. Its translation is CASSLDVQGGYTF. This chain uses TRBV7-9 with TRBJ1-2, with a weak D call TRBD1 (5 bases). The CDR3 loop spans 13 amino acids. V dropped 1 base and J dropped 7 bases, with 10 bases sitting between them. From germline, CDR1 is SEHNR and CDR2 FQNEAQ (reference sequence).